The 24 T cell receptor beta chains below all came from one sample that was sequenced in a study of T cell responses to AZD1222 COVID-19 vaccine. Assay: immunoSEQ multiplex PCR; the TCRdb copy retains only in-frame clones and omits some. In the table there are about 75,000 clones, around 86% of which are singletons. Sequencing used peripheral blood, obtained 28 days after the second AZD1222 dose. These receptors originate from an adult who received the AZD1222 COVID-19 vaccine.

The CDR3 nucleotides are TGTGCCAGCAACCTGAGGGGGTTTCGGGGCAATCAGCCCCAGCATTTT. This gives the protein CASNLRGFRGNQPQHF. This chain joins TRBV28 and TRBJ1-5; D possibly corresponds to TRBD1 (6 bases). V was pared by 7 bases and J by 2 bases, with 18 bases between. CDR1 MDHEN and CDR2 SYDVKM come from the germline V gene. This CDR3 has 16 residues.

This chain uses TRBV27 with TRBJ2-7, with TRBD2 matching 10 bases. CDR3 length equals 14 residues. CDR1 and CDR2 (germline): MNHEY, SMNVEV (reference sequence). J lost 7 bases, V lost 3 bases, and 6 bases had no gene match. Here the CDR3 reads CASSFSGGLGEQYF. The CDR3 DNA sequence: TGTGCCAGCAGTTTTAGCGGGGGGCTGGGGGAGCAGTACTTC.

The chain has TRBV5-3 and TRBJ1-1; no definite D call. TRBV5-3 counts as an open reading frame of uncertain function. The length of the CDR3 is 16 residues. V dropped 3 bases and J dropped 0 bases, with 15 bases sitting between them. For the CDR3, the DNA is TGTGCCAGAAGCTCTGTCGCGGTTGCCCTGAACACTGAAGCTTTCTTT. This encodes CARSSVAVALNTEAFF.

The rearrangement uses TRBV5-1 and TRBJ1-2, with a possible D match to TRBD1 (5 bases). The germline CDR1 and CDR2 sequences are SGHRS and YFSETQ. The CDR3 runs 15 residues. V lost 4 bases to trimming and J lost 4 bases, with 17 bases between them. As DNA, the CDR3 is TGCGCCAGCAGCCGGGGGTCAATCACTAGCTATGGCTACACCTTC. Translation: CASSRGSITSYGYTF.

This chain connects TRBV9 to TRBJ2-7; weak D call: TRBD1 (6 bases). This CDR3 is built from 16 residues. CDR1 and CDR2 from the germline V gene are SGDLS and YYNGEE. Trimming removed 3 bases from V and 3 bases from J, with 19 bases in between. CDR3 coding DNA: TGTGCCAGCAGCGAGGGGGACCCCAATCTGTACTACGAGCAGTACTTC. Its translation is CASSEGDPNLYYEQYF.

The CDR3 sequence: CASSISAAEAFF. CDR3 in DNA: TGTGCCAGTAGTATATCTGCGGCTGAAGCTTTCTTT. The V call is TRBV19, the J call TRBJ1-1, with D unresolved. The CDR3 sequence is 12 residues long. CDR1 is LNHDA, CDR2 SQIVND, per germline (reference sequence). Trimming cost V 2 bases and J 6 bases, with 7 bases left between them.

The rearrangement links TRBV27 to TRBJ1-1; D gene unclear. Trimming shortened V by 3 bases and J by 5 bases, and 22 bases separated the two germline ends. CDR3 length: 17 residues. The germline V gene has CDR1 MNHEY and CDR2 SMNVEV (reference sequence). This chain's CDR3 is CASSFMPPDKGRTEAFF. CDR3 DNA: TGTGCCAGCAGTTTTATGCCCCCCGATAAGGGCCGGACTGAAGCTTTCTTT.

The V gene is TRBV5-8, the J gene TRBJ2-3; 9 nucleotides line up with TRBD2. Germline trimming cut 9 bases from V and 2 bases from J; bases unmatched to any gene: 22. Germline V gene sequence: CDR1 SGHTS, CDR2 YDEGEE. The CDR3 is 19 residues long. CDR3 DNA sequence: TGTGCCACCCCCAGAGCTCCGAAGACTAGCGGACCTTACACAGATACGCAGTATTTT. Its protein is CATPRAPKTSGPYTDTQYF.

This rearrangement joins TRBV30 to TRBJ1-5, with 10 bases lining up with TRBD1. The junction had 3 bases not matched to a gene; V was cut back by 1 base and J by 6 bases. This CDR3 has 14 amino acids. CDR1 GTSNPN and CDR2 SVGIG come from the germline V gene (reference sequence). CDR3 in DNA: TGTGCCTGGAGTGGGACAGGGGGAAGTCAGCCCCAGCATTTT. Protein: CAWSGTGGSQPQHF.

This clone was detected a few times. V is TRBV7-8 and J is TRBJ2-2, with D perhaps assigned TRBD1 or TRBD2 (6 bases each). With 5 bases removed from V and 2 bases from J, the gap between germline ends came to 15 bases. The CDR3 is 16 amino acids. Germline V gene data show CDR1 as SGHVS and CDR2 as FQNEAQ. The CDR3 nucleotides read TGTGCCAGCAGCGGGGGGCGCCGCCTTAACACCGGGGAGCTGTTTTTT. Translated: CASSGGRRLNTGELFF.

The gene calls are TRBV12-5 and TRBJ1-1; tentative D call: TRBD1 (5 bases). CDR1 is LGHNT, CDR2 FRNRAP, per germline. The CDR3 has 14 residues. V was pared by 9 bases and J by 1 base, with 15 bases between. Written as DNA, the CDR3 is TGTGCTAGCACGAGGGGCCAGGGGAACACTGAAGCTTTCTTT. It yields the protein CASTRGQGNTEAFF.

The chain uses TRBV5-4 and TRBJ1-3; D gene unclear. The CDR3 contains 15 residues. Germline-derived CDR1 and CDR2 are SGHNT and YYREEE (reference sequence). V was cut by 0 bases and J by 2 bases, with 9 bases left in between. The CDR3 sequence: CASSLGGQAGNTIYF. In DNA, the CDR3 is TGTGCCAGCAGCTTGGGGGGTCAGGCTGGAAACACCATATATTTT.

The chain recombines TRBV27 with TRBJ1-2; TRBD1 matches at 7 bases. CDR1 MNHEY and CDR2 SMNVEV come from the germline V gene (reference sequence). There are 17 residues in the CDR3. The V gene end was trimmed by 3 bases and the J gene end by 1 base; junction bases not matched to a gene: 11. The CDR3 DNA reads TGTGCCAGCAGTTTTCTTTCCCCGGACAGGATTAACTATGGCTACACCTTC. It yields the protein CASSFLSPDRINYGYTF.

The rearrangement links TRBV12-5 to TRBJ2-5; D unresolved. The length of the CDR3 is 11 residues. Germline assignment: CDR1 LGHNT and CDR2 FRNRAP. V was trimmed by 2 bases and J by 5 bases, leaving 3 bases between them. The CDR3 DNA reads as TGTGCTAGTGGTTTGATGGAGACCCAGTACTTC. It specifies CASGLMETQYF.

This clone qualifies as medium-sized. This chain joins TRBV2 and TRBJ1-2; D is uncertain. Germline V gene sequence: CDR1 SNHLY, CDR2 FYNNEI. The CDR3 length is 16 residues. V dropped 6 bases and J dropped 3 bases, with 20 bases sitting between them. The CDR3 sequence: CASSFRPSPPDYGYTF. DNA for the CDR3: TGTGCCAGCAGCTTCCGCCCGTCCCCTCCGGACTATGGCTACACCTTC.

The rearrangement joins TRBV3-1 (or the pseudogene TRBV3-2) to TRBJ2-7; D might be TRBD2 (5 bases). Trimming took 3 bases from V and 0 from J, leaving 9 bases between them. Germline V gives CDR1 LGHDT, CDR2 YNNKEL (reference sequence). This CDR3 is 14 amino acids long. As DNA, the CDR3 is TGTGCCAGCAGCCACCGGGAATTCTCCTACGAGCAGTACTTC. Protein product: CASSHREFSYEQYF.

The chain combines TRBV7-3 with TRBJ2-2; no reliable D call. The CDR3 runs 15 residues. Germline V lookup: CDR1 SGHTA, CDR2 FQGTGA. Trimming took off 2 bases at V and 1 base at J, with 8 bases between the two ends. The CDR3 coding sequence is TGTGCCAGCAGCTTATATGCAGGGAACACCGGGGAGCTGTTTTTT. This gives the protein CASSLYAGNTGELFF.

The chain uses TRBV4-3 and TRBJ1-2; TRBD1 might be the D (5 bases). Per germline, CDR1 LGHNA and CDR2 YSLEER. The CDR3 has 15 residues. The V gene lost 2 bases and the J gene lost 1 base, with 11 bases spanning the gap. The CDR3 coding sequence is TGCGCCAGCAGCCAAATAAATGGGGGTAACTATGGCTACACCTTC. It specifies CASSQINGGNYGYTF.

J is TRBJ2-7 and V is TRBV28, with D possibly being TRBD1 or TRBD2 (6 bases each). Trimming removed 8 bases at V and 6 bases at J, with 17 bases between. The CDR3 is made up of 13 amino acids. CDR1 and CDR2 from the germline V gene are MDHEN and SYDVKM. The CDR3 loop reads CASHGGPPLEQYF. DNA for the CDR3: TGTGCCAGCCACGGGGGCCCACCTCTCGAGCAGTACTTC.

The gene calls are TRBV6-5 and TRBJ1-6; D is uncertain. Per germline, CDR1 MNHEY and CDR2 SVGAGI. The ends were cut back, 4 bases at V and 8 bases at J, with 12 bases in the middle. The CDR3 spans 14 residues. CDR3: CASSLRRLDSPLHF. CDR3 DNA: TGTGCCAGCAGTTTGCGCAGGTTGGATTCACCCCTCCACTTT.

The chain couples TRBV6-1 to TRBJ1-1; D remains unclear. V dropped 2 bases and J dropped 0 bases, with 13 bases sitting between them. Looked up from germline, CDR1 is MNHNS and CDR2 is SASEGT. This CDR3 comprises 16 residues. DNA of the CDR3: TGTGCCAGCAGTGAAACGGGCTTCAAGGTGAACACTGAAGCTTTCTTT. Translating gives CASSETGFKVNTEAFF.

CDR3 in amino acids: CASSLPGQGNLYEQYF. The CDR3 DNA reads TGTGCCAGTAGTCTCCCCGGACAGGGGAATCTCTACGAGCAGTACTTC. V usage is TRBV19 and J usage is TRBJ2-7; the match to TRBD1 covers 9 bases. The V gene end was trimmed by 5 bases and the J gene end by 3 bases; junction bases not matched to a gene: 11. Looked up from germline, CDR1 is LNHDA and CDR2 is SQIVND (reference sequence). This CDR3 is 16 amino acids long.

This chain links TRBV7-9 with TRBJ2-5; no clear D gene. The V end was cut by 2 bases, the J end by 0 bases, with 7 bases between. The length of the CDR3 is 14 residues. Germline values: CDR1 SEHNR, CDR2 FQNEAQ (reference sequence). The CDR3 DNA follows: TGTGCCAGCAGCTTATCGTCAGACCAAGAGACCCAGTACTTC. Translated: CASSLSSDQETQYF.

This chain joins TRBV4-1 and TRBJ2-7; 8 bases match TRBD1. Germline CDR1 is MGHRA and CDR2 is YSYEKL. The CDR3 is 16 amino acids. J was trimmed by 4 bases and V by 4 bases; bases with no gene match: 12. The CDR3 spells CASSLKTGTGLYEQYF. The CDR3 DNA is TGCGCCAGCAGCCTGAAAACCGGGACAGGACTTTACGAGCAGTACTTC.